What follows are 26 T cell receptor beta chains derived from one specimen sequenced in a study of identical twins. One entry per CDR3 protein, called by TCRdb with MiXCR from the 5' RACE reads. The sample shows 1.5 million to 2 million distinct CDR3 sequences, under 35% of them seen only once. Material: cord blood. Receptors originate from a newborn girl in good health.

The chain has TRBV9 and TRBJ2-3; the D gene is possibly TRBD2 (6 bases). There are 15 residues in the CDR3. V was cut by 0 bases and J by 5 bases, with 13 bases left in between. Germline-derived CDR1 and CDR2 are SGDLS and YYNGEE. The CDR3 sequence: CASSVAKARGDTQYF. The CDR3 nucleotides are TGTGCCAGCAGCGTAGCCAAAGCGCGGGGAGATACGCAGTATTTT.

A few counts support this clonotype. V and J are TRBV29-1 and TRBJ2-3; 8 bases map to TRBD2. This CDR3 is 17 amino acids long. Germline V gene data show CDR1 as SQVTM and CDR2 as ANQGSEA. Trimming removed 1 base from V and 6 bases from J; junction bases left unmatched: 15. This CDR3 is CSVEVEEYGGAEDTQYF. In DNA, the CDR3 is TGCAGCGTTGAAGTGGAAGAATACGGGGGGGCCGAGGATACGCAGTATTTT.

The CDR3 DNA sequence: TGTGCCAGCAGCTTGGCGACAGTCCGAGAGACCCAGTACTTC. Translation gives CASSLATVRETQYF. The chain uses TRBV5-6 and TRBJ2-4; TRBD1 is a possible D gene (5 bases). The DNA end lines up better with TRBJ2-5; the J call may be wrong. This CDR3 spans 14 amino acids. Germline loops: CDR1 SGHDT, CDR2 YYEEEE.

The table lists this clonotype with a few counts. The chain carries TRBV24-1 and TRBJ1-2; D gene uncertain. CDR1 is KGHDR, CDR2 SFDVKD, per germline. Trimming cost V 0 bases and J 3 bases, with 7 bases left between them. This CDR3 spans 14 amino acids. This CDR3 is CATSDLNSYYGYTF. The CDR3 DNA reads TGTGCCACCAGTGATTTGAACAGTTACTATGGCTACACCTTC.

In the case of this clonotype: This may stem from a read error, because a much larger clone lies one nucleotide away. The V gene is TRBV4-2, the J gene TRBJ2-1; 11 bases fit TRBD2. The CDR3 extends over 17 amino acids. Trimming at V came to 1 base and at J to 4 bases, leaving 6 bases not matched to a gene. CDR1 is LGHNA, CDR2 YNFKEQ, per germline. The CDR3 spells CASSQVGLAATYNEQFF. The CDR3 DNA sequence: TGTGCCAGCAGCCAAGTGGGACTAGCGGCTACTTACAATGAGCAGTTCTTC.

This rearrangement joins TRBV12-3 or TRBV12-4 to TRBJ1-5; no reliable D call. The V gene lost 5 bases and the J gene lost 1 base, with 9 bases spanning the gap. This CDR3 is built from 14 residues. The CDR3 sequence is CASSVGPSNQPQHF. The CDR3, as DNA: TGTGCCAGCAGTGTTGGACCGAGCAATCAGCCCCAGCATTTT.

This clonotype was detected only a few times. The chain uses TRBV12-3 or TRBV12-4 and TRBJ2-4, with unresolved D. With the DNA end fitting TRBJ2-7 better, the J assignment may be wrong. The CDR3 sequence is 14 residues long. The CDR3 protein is CASSFPSGFYEQYF. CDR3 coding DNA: TGTGCCAGCAGTTTCCCGTCGGGTTTCTACGAGCAGTACTTC.

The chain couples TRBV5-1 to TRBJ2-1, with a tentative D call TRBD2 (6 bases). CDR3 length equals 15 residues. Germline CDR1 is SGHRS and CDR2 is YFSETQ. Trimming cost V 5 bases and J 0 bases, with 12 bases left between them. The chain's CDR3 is CASRRAEGSYNEQFF. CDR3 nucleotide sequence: TGCGCCAGCAGGAGAGCGGAGGGCTCCTACAATGAGCAGTTCTTC.

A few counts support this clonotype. DNA of the CDR3: TGTGCCAGCAGCCAAGATCTAACTGAAGCTTTCTTT. This gives the protein CASSQDLTEAFF. This chain connects TRBV4-2 to TRBJ1-1; D call uncertain. Trimming removed 0 bases at V and 5 bases at J, with 4 bases between. This CDR3 has 12 amino acids. Germline V gene sequence: CDR1 LGHNA, CDR2 YNFKEQ.

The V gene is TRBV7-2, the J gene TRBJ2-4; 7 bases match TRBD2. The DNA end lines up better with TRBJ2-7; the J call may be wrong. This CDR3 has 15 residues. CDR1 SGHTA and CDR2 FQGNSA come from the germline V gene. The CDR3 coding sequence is TGTGCCAGCAGCCCCGTGACGGGGGGACTCTACGAGCAGTACTTC. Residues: CASSPVTGGLYEQYF.

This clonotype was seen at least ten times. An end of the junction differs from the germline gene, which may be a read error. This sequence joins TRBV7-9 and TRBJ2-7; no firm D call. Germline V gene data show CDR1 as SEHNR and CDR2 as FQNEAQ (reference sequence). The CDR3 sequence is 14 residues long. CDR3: CASSLVSSSYEQYF. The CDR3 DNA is TGCGCCAGCAGCTTGGTATCCTCTTCCTACGAGCAGTACTTC.

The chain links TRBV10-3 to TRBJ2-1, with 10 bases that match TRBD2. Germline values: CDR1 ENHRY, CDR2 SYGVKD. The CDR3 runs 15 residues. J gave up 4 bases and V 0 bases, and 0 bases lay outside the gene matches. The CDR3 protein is CAISESAGGYNEQFF. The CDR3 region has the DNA TGTGCCATCAGTGAGTCAGCGGGGGGGTACAATGAGCAGTTCTTC.

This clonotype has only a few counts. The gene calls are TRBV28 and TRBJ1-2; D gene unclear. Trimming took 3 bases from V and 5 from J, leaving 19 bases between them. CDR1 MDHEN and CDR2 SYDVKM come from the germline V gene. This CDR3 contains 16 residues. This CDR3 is CASSFILSGSIYGYTF. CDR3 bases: TGTGCCAGCAGTTTCATTCTTTCAGGATCCATTTATGGCTACACCTTC.

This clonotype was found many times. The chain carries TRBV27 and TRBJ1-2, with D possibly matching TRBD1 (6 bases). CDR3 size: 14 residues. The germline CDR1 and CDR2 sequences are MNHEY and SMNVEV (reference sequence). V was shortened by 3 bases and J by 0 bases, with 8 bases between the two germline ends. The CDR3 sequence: CASSFTGSNYGYTF. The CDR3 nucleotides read TGTGCCAGCAGTTTCACAGGGTCTAACTATGGCTACACCTTC.

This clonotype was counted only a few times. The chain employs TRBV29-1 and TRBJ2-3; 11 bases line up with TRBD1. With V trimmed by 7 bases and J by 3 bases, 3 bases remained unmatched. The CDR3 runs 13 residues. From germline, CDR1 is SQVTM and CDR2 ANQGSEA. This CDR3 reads CSADRGRTDTQYF. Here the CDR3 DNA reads TGCAGCGCGGACAGGGGGCGGACAGATACGCAGTATTTT.

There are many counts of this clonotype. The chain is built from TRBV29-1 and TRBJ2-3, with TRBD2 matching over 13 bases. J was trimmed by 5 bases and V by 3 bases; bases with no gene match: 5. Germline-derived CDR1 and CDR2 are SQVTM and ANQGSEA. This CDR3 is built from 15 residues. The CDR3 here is CSVDGLAGVGDTQYF. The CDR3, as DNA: TGCAGCGTTGACGGACTAGCGGGAGTTGGAGATACGCAGTATTTT.

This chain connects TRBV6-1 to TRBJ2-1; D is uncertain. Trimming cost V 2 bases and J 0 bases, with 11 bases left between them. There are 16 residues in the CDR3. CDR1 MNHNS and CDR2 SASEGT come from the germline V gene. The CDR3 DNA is TGTGCCAGCAGTGAATTTGACGCAAGCTCCTACAATGAGCAGTTCTTC. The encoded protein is CASSEFDASSYNEQFF.

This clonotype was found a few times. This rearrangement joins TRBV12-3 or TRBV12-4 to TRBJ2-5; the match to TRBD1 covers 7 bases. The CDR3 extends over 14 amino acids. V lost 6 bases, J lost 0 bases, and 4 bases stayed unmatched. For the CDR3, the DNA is TGTGCCAGCAGGGACAGGCCGTACCAAGAGACCCAGTACTTC. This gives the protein CASRDRPYQETQYF.

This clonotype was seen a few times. The CDR3 is CASSYRGNNEKLFF. Here the CDR3 DNA reads TGTGCCAGCAGCTACAGGGGTAATAATGAAAAACTGTTTTTT. This chain links TRBV7-9 with TRBJ1-4; 7 bases line up with TRBD1. The CDR3 is 14 amino acids. The germline gives CDR1 SEHNR, CDR2 FQNEAQ (reference sequence). V gave up 4 bases and J gave up 4 bases; unmatched junction bases: 3. Combining the CDR3 with reference TRBV7-9 and TRBJ1-4 gives the whole variable domain DTGVSQNPRHKITKRGQNVTFRCDPISEHNRLYWYRQTLGQGPEFLTYFQNEAQLEKSRLLSDRFSAERPKGSFSTLEIQRTEQGDSAMYLCASSYRGNNEKLFFGSGTQLSVL.

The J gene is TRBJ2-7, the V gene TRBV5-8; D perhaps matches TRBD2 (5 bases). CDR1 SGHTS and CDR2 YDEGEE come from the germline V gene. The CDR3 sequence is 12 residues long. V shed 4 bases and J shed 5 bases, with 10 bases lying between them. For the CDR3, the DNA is TGTGCCAGCAGCCGGATCGGGAACGAGCAGTACTTC. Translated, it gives CASSRIGNEQYF.

The CDR3 sequence is CASSELAASYNEQFF. DNA for the CDR3: TGTGCCAGCAGTGAGCTAGCGGCTTCCTACAATGAGCAGTTCTTC. The genes are TRBV6-1 and TRBJ2-1; the match to TRBD2 covers 7 bases. The V gene's germline CDR1 is MNHNS and CDR2 SASEGT. Germline trimming cut 3 bases from V and 1 base from J; bases unmatched to any gene: 3. The CDR3 spans 15 residues.

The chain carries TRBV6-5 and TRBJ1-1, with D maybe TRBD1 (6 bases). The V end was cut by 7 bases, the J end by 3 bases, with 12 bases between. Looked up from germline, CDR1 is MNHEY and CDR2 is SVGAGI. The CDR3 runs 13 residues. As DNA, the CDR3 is TGTGCCAGCACTGGGGACACCTACACTGAAGCTTTCTTT. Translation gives CASTGDTYTEAFF.

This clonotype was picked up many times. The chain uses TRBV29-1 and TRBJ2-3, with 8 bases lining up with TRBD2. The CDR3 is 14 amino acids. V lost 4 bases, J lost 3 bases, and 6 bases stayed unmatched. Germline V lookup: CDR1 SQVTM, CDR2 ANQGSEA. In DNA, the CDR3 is TGCAGCGTTGTTACTAGCGGTATGACAGATACGCAGTATTTT. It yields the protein CSVVTSGMTDTQYF.

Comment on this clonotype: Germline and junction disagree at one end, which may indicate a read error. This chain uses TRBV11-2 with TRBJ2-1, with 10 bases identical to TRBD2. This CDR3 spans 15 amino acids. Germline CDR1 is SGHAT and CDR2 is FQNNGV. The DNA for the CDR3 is TGTGCCGGCAGTTGGACTAGCGGAACCTACAATGAGCAGTTCTTC. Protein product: CAGSWTSGTYNEQFF.

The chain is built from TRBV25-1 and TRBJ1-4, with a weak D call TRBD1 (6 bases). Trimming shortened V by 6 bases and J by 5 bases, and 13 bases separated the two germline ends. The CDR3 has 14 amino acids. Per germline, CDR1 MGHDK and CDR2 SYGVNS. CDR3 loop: CASRPTGPNEKLFF. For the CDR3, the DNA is TGTGCCAGCAGACCAACAGGGCCCAATGAAAAACTGTTTTTT.

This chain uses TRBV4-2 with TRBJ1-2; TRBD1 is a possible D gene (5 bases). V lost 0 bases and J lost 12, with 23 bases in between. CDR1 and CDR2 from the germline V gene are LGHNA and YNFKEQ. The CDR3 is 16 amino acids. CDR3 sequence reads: CASSQESGEGLWGHTF. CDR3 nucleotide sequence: TGTGCCAGCAGCCAAGAAAGCGGTGAGGGACTTTGGGGCCACACCTTC.